The rows below give T cell receptor beta chains drawn from one sample of a study of patients and donors after allogeneic stem cell transplantation. TCRdb ran MiXCR on the RT-PCR reads and lists one entry per CDR3 protein. Among some 880,000 distinct CDR3 sequences listed, roughly 18% were seen once. Sample: blood, either unsorted or a sorted T cell fraction (not recorded which). The receptors were sampled from a human donor who was either an allogeneic HSCT recipient or a stem cell or donor lymphocyte infusion donor (not recorded which). It is not recorded whose cells these are; they may come from a transplant donor. The CDR3 runs from the conserved cysteine through the conserved F or W. The D gene is left open where the match is weak. Expanded clones get a size class; other rows say once, few or many, or leave the size out.

TRBV24-1	NA	few	TRBJ2-7	TGTGCCACCAGTGATTCCCGGGCGAGCTCCTACGAGCAGTACTTC	CATSDSRASSYEQYF
TRBV5-1	NA	NA	TRBJ2-7	TGCGCCAGCAACCGGGACAAACCCTACGAGCAGTACTTC	CASNRDKPYEQYF
TRBV10-3	TRBD1	few	TRBJ2-7	TGTGCCATCAAGGGACAGGGGGTCTACGAGCAGTACTTC	CAIKGQGVYEQYF
TRBV28	TRBD1	NA	TRBJ1-2	TGTGCCAGCAGTCGTAGACAGGGCTATGGCTACACCTTC	CASSRRQGYGYTF
TRBV12-3/TRBV12-4	NA	few	TRBJ1-4	TGTGCCAGCACTAGAGTTGGAAAACTGTTTTTT	CASTRVGKLFF
TRBV4-1	NA	few	TRBJ2-5	TGCGCCAGCAGCCAGGACAGTGCGCAAGAGACCCAGTACTTC	CASSQDSAQETQYF
TRBV12-3/TRBV12-4	NA	few	TRBJ2-2	TGTGCCAGCAGTCCACTCCCGTCAGGGTTAAGGGACACCGGGGAGCTGTTTTTT	CASSPLPSGLRDTGELFF
TRBV12-3/TRBV12-4	NA	NA	TRBJ1-2	TGTGCCAGCAGTTCACCCCCAGGGGAACCCAACTATGGCTACACCTTC	CASSSPPGEPNYGYTF
TRBV19	TRBD1	NA	TRBJ2-5	TGTGCCAGTACCGAGGGGGCGGAAGAAGAGACCCAGTACTTC	CASTEGAEEETQYF
TRBV20-1	NA	NA	TRBJ1-1	TGCAGTGCTAGAGATCACGCCACAGGGATCACTGAAGCTTTCTTT	CSARDHATGITEAFF
TRBV11-1	NA	NA	TRBJ2-2	TGTGCCAGCAGCGCGAACTTGGGGGTAACGACCGGGGAGCTGTTTTTT	CASSANLGVTTGELFF
TRBV20-1	TRBD1	NA	TRBJ1-1	TGCAGTGCTAGAACAGGGGCCTCGAACACTGAAGCTTTCTTT	CSARTGASNTEAFF
TRBV7-9	TRBD1	few	TRBJ1-2	TGTGCCAGCAGCCTCAATCCGGACAGGGTCCATGGCTACACCTTC	CASSLNPDRVHGYTF
TRBV2	NA	few	TRBJ2-1	TGTGCCAGCATTGTCCAGGGTAGTGTCTACAATGAGCAGTTCTTC	CASIVQGSVYNEQFF
TRBV28	NA	NA	TRBJ1-1	TGTGCCAGCACCGAAGGGGGGTTCATGAACACTGAAGCTTTCTTT	CASTEGGFMNTEAFF
TRBV12-3/TRBV12-4	TRBD1	NA	TRBJ2-2	TGTGCCAGCAGTTTATTTACGGATTCAGGGGGAGAGCTGTTTTTT	CASSLFTDSGGELFF
TRBV27	TRBD1	NA	TRBJ1-2	TGTGCCAGCAGTCAAAGACAGGGGGCCAGTTATGGCTACACCTTC	CASSQRQGASYGYTF
TRBV6-2/TRBV6-3	TRBD1	NA	TRBJ1-2	TGTGCCAGCGGACAGGGAGGTGGCTACACCTTC	CASGQGGGYTF
TRBV18	NA	many	TRBJ2-7	TGTGCCAGCTCACCCGGGACACTGTCCTACGAGCAGTACTTC	CASSPGTLSYEQYF
TRBV24-1	TRBD2	NA	TRBJ2-1	TGTGCCACCAGTGATTCTAGCGGGGAGATCTACAATGAGCAGTTCTTC	CATSDSSGEIYNEQFF
TRBV24-1	NA	NA	TRBJ1-1	TGTGCCACCAGTGTCCAAGGGGGTGAAGCTTTCTTT	CATSVQGGEAFF
TRBV9	NA	few	TRBJ2-1	TGTGCCAGCAGCGTAGCTCAAAGCGGGCGGGCGTACAATGAGCAGTTCTTC	CASSVAQSGRAYNEQFF
TRBV20-1	NA	few	TRBJ2-2	TGCAGTGCTAGACTAAGGGGCGGGGTCACCGGGGAGCTGTTTTTT	CSARLRGGVTGELFF
TRBV4-2	NA	NA	TRBJ2-1	TGTGCCAGCAGCCAAGATCGAATAAATGAGCAGTTCTTC	CASSQDRINEQFF
TRBV20-1	NA	many	TRBJ2-7	TGCAGTGCTAGTGGCAGGGGAGTAAACGAGCAGTACTTC	CSASGRGVNEQYF
TRBV24-1	TRBD1	NA	TRBJ2-2	TGTGCCACCAGTCAGACAGGGGGTACCGGGGAGCTGTTTTTT	CATSQTGGTGELFF
TRBV6-2/TRBV6-3	TRBD1	NA	TRBJ1-2	TGTGCCAGCAGTTACGAGCCCATGGGACGGACGGACAGGAATAACTATGGCTACACCTTC	CASSYEPMGRTDRNNYGYTF
TRBV30	NA	NA	TRBJ2-7	TGTGCCTGGGGGACGGCGGACTACGAGCAGTACTTC	CAWGTADYEQYF
TRBV4-3	TRBD1	many	TRBJ2-7	TGCGCCAGCAGCCCCGGGACAGGGGGCGGATACGAGCAGTACTTC	CASSPGTGGGYEQYF
TRBV7-3	TRBD2	NA	TRBJ2-3	TGTGCCAGCAGCCCTCGGGGAGCGGGAACCACAGATACGCAGTATTTT	CASSPRGAGTTDTQYF
TRBV7-2	NA	NA	TRBJ1-2	TGTGCCAGCAGCTTAGCGAATGGACGGAACTATGGCTACACCTTC	CASSLANGRNYGYTF
TRBV20-1	NA	few	TRBJ2-3	TGCAGTGCTAGCCTTACCTCTCGCACAGATACGCAGTATTTT	CSASLTSRTDTQYF
TRBV12-3/TRBV12-4	NA	NA	TRBJ2-7	TGTGCCAGCAGTTGGGGCCTTTCAGGGGTTCTCTACGAGCAGTACTTC	CASSWGLSGVLYEQYF
TRBV30	NA	NA	TRBJ1-5	TGTGCCTGGAGTGTTGTGCAAAGCAATCAGCCCCAGCATTTT	CAWSVVQSNQPQHF
TRBV19	NA	NA	TRBJ1-1	TGTGCCAAGGGGATTACTGAAGCTTTCTTT	CAKGITEAFF
TRBV3-1	NA	NA	TRBJ2-7	TGTGCCAGCAGCCACGAAAGGCTCCAGTACTTC	CASSHERLQYF
TRBV4-3	NA	few	TRBJ1-5	TGCGCCAGCAGCCAAGATGTAGGAAGCAATCAGCCCCAGCATTTT	CASSQDVGSNQPQHF
TRBV6-1	NA	NA	TRBJ1-6	TGTGCCAGCAGTCGGTCTGGACCGTATAATTCACCCCTCCACTTT	CASSRSGPYNSPLHF
TRBV27	TRBD1	NA	TRBJ2-7	TGTGCCAGCAGTTTAATGCGGGACAGGGAACACGAGCAGTACTTC	CASSLMRDREHEQYF